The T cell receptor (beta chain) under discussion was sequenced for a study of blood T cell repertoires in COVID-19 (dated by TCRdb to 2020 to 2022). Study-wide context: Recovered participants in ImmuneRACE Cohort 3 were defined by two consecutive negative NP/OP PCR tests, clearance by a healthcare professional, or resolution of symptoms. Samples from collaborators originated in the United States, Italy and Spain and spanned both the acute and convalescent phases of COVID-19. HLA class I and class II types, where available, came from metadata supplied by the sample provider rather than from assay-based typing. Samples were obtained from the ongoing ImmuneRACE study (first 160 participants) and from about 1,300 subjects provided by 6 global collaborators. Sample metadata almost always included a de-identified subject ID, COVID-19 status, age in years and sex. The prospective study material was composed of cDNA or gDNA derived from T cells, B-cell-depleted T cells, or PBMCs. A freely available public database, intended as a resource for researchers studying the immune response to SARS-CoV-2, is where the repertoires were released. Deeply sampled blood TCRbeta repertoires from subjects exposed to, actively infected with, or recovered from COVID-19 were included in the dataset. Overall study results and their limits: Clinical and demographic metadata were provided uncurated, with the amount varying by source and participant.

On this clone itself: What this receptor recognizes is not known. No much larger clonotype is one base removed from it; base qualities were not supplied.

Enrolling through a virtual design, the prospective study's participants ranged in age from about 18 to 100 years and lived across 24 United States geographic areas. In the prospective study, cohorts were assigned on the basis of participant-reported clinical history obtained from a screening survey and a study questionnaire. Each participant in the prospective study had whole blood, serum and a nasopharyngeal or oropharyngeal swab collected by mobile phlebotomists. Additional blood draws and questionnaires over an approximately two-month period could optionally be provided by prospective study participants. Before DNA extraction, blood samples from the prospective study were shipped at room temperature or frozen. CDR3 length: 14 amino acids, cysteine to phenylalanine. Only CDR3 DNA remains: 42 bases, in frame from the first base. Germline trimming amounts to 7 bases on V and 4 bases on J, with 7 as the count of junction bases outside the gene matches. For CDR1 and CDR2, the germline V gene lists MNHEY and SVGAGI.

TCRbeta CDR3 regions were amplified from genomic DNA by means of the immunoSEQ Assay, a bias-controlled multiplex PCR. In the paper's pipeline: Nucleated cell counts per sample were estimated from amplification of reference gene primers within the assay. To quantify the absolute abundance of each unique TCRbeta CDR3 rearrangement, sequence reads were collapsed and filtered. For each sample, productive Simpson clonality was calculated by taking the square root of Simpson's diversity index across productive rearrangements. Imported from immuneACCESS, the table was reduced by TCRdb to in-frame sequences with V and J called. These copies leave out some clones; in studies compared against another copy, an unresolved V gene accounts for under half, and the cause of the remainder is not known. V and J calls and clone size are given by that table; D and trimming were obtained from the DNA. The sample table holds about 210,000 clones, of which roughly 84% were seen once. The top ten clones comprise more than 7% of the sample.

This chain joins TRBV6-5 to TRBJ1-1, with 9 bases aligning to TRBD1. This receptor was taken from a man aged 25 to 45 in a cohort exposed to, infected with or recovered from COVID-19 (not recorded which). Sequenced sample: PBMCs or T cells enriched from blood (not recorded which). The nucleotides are TGTGCCAGCAAGGTCCGGACAGGGGTCACTGAAGCTTTCTTT. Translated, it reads CASKVRTGVTEAFF.